The entry below gives a single T cell receptor (beta chain) sequence along with its context. Its target is unknown. The data were obtained in a study of T cell responses to AZD1222 COVID-19 vaccine. Trimming removed 6 bases from V and 3 bases from J, with 12 bases in between. Germline CDR1 KGHSH, CDR2 LQKENI. The CDR3 covers 13 residues. Study-wide findings and caveats: Clonal diversity may have been underestimated in mostly white British donors. CD4 TCRs covered the whole spike, strongest at regions 160-218 and 743-854. Repertoire sampling was restricted to post-peak T cell response timepoints. Unmutated variant regions are reportedly the target of nearly half of TCRs that are spike-specific.

The assay was immunoSEQ multiplex PCR, and TCRdb's table has in-frame clones only and misses some. The table lists 150,000 to 170,000 clones, around 89% of them singletons. The chain employs TRBV18 and TRBJ2-7; D perhaps matches TRBD2 (5 bases). The source of this sequence is an adult in good health. The material was peripheral blood, obtained on day 0 of AZD1222 vaccination. CDR3 amino acids: CASSPQRDYEQYF. The DNA for the CDR3 is TGTGCCAGCTCCCCTCAGAGGGACTACGAGCAGTACTTC.